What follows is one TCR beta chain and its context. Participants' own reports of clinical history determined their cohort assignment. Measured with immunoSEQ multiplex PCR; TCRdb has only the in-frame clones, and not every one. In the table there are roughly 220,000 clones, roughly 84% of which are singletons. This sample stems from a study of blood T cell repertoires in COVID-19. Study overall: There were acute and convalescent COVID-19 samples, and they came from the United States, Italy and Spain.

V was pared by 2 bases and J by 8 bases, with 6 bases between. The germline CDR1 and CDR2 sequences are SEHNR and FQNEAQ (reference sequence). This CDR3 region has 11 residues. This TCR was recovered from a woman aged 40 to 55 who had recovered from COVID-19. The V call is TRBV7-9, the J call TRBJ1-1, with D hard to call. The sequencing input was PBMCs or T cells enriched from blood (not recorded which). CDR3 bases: TGTGCCAGCAGCTTAATTCCGGAAGCTTTCTTT. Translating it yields CASSLIPEAFF.